These 20 T cell receptor beta chains originate from one sample sequenced in a study of T cell responses to AZD1222 COVID-19 vaccine. Only in-frame clones appear in the TCRdb table, and some are missing; sequencing was by immunoSEQ multiplex PCR. This table holds more than 100,000 clones, around 91% found once. The sample in question was peripheral blood, obtained on day 0 of AZD1222 vaccination. The receptors come from an adult in good health.

J is TRBJ2-7 and V is TRBV20-1; possible D gene TRBD2, 6 bases. The length of the CDR3 is 13 residues. Germline lookup yields CDR1 DFQATT and CDR2 SNEGSKA (reference sequence). V lost 3 bases and J lost 2, with 11 bases in between. The CDR3 reads CSASSGPAYEQYF. For the CDR3, the DNA is TGCAGTGCTAGTAGCGGCCCTGCCTACGAGCAGTACTTC.

This chain uses TRBV2 with TRBJ1-1; tentatively, D is TRBD1 (5 bases). Trimming removed 4 bases from V and 9 bases from J, with 21 bases in between. Germline values: CDR1 SNHLY, CDR2 FYNNEI. CDR3 size: 15 residues. CDR3 protein: CASSGLGQGVLKAFF. CDR3 coding DNA: TGTGCCAGCAGTGGCCTGGGGCAGGGCGTCTTGAAAGCTTTCTTT.

The chain joins TRBV9 to TRBJ2-5, with 9 bases that match TRBD1. V gave up 4 bases and J gave up 4 bases; unmatched junction bases: 5. Germline V gives CDR1 SGDLS, CDR2 YYNGEE. The CDR3 is 14 residues long. CDR3: CASSRTGGPETQYF. The DNA for the CDR3 is TGTGCCAGCAGCAGAACAGGGGGCCCAGAGACCCAGTACTTC. Filled out from reference TRBV9 and TRBJ2-5, the complete variable domain reads DSGVTQTPKHLITATGQRVTLRCSPRSGDLSVYWYQQSLDQGLQFLIQYYNGEERAKGNILERFSAQQFPDLHSELNLSSLELGDSALYFCASSRTGGPETQYFGPGTRLLVL.

This sequence joins TRBV6-5 and TRBJ2-7, with no clear D. This CDR3 is built from 15 residues. CDR1 and CDR2 (germline): MNHEY, SVGAGI. V was pared by 0 bases and J by 7 bases, with 16 bases between. This CDR3 is CASSYSGFVPEEQYF. The CDR3 coding sequence is TGTGCCAGCAGTTACTCGGGATTCGTCCCGGAGGAGCAGTACTTC.

V usage is TRBV30 and J usage is TRBJ1-3; D not resolved. Between the trimmed V and J ends, which lost 4 bases and 0 bases, there was a span of 16 bases. The CDR3 length is 16 residues. Germline-derived CDR1 and CDR2 are GTSNPN and SVGIG (reference sequence). CDR3 in amino acids: CAWTHAGGSSGNTIYF. CDR3 nucleotide sequence: TGTGCCTGGACCCACGCTGGTGGGTCCTCTGGAAACACCATATATTTT.

This clone has just a few counts. This chain connects TRBV4-1 to TRBJ2-2; no firm D call. V was pared by 0 bases and J by 1 base, with 3 bases between. CDR1 and CDR2 (germline): MGHRA, YSYEKL. This CDR3 is built from 14 residues. CDR3 sequence: CASSQDGNTGELFF. The CDR3 coding sequence is TGCGCCAGCAGCCAAGATGGGAACACCGGGGAGCTGTTTTTT.

J is TRBJ1-1 and V is TRBV7-9, with 7 bases that match TRBD1. This CDR3 spans 16 amino acids. The V and J ends lost 4 bases and 5 bases, in that order; junction bases with no gene match: 13. Germline V lookup: CDR1 SEHNR, CDR2 FQNEAQ (reference sequence). CDR3 coding DNA: TGTGCCAGCAGCTCCGGGACAGTAGGGCGTCAAACTGAAGCTTTCTTT. It yields the protein CASSSGTVGRQTEAFF. The complete variable domain, with remaining parts taken from reference TRBV7-9 and TRBJ1-1, reads DTGVSQNPRHKITKRGQNVTFRCDPISEHNRLYWYRQTLGQGPEFLTYFQNEAQLEKSRLLSDRFSAERPKGSFSTLEIQRTEQGDSAMYLCASSSGTVGRQTEAFFGQGTRLTVV.

This chain joins TRBV29-1 and TRBJ2-7, with D possibly being TRBD2 (6 bases). Germline assignment: CDR1 SQVTM and CDR2 ANQGSEA. Trimming stripped 3 bases from V and 5 bases from J, with 11 bases between. The CDR3 is made up of 12 amino acids. The CDR3 is CSVDTGEHEQYF. The CDR3 nucleotides are TGCAGCGTTGATACGGGAGAACACGAGCAGTACTTC.

V usage is TRBV15 and J usage is TRBJ2-1, with D possibly matching TRBD2 (5 bases). Germline loops: CDR1 LNHNV, CDR2 YYDKDF (reference sequence). Trimming left V 3 bases short and J 4 bases short, with 7 bases between. The CDR3 sequence is 13 residues long. The CDR3 here is CATSSGDYNEQFF. As DNA, the CDR3 is TGTGCCACCAGCAGCGGGGATTACAATGAGCAGTTCTTC.

The chain employs TRBV18 and TRBJ2-3; 9 nucleotides line up with TRBD1. Germline V gene data show CDR1 as KGHSH and CDR2 as LQKENI. CDR3 length: 15 amino acids. Trimming took 3 bases from V and 6 from J; bases not matched to a gene: 7. CDR3 DNA sequence: TGTGCCAGCTCACCTTGGGGACAGGGTGGCGATACGCAGTATTTT. This gives the protein CASSPWGQGGDTQYF.

This chain uses TRBV28 with TRBJ1-3, with 7 bases lining up with TRBD1. V was pared by 2 bases and J by 4 bases, with 8 bases of the junction left unmatched. The CDR3 has 16 residues. Germline V lookup: CDR1 MDHEN, CDR2 SYDVKM. The CDR3 nucleotides are TGTGCCAGCAGTTTAAATCTAGTGACAGGGGGAAACACCATATATTTT. It translates to CASSLNLVTGGNTIYF.

This chain connects TRBV25-1 to TRBJ2-7; 9 bases align to TRBD2. Per germline, CDR1 MGHDK and CDR2 SYGVNS. CDR3 length equals 15 residues. V shed 4 bases and J 9 bases; nucleotides not matched to a gene: 13. CDR3 protein: CASSVAGVDTAGQYF. CDR3 nucleotides: TGTGCCAGCAGTGTAGCGGGAGTGGACACCGCGGGGCAGTACTTC.

There are a few counts of this clone. The chain joins TRBV9 to TRBJ2-2; D perhaps matches TRBD1 (6 bases). The germline gives CDR1 SGDLS, CDR2 YYNGEE. The CDR3 contains 16 residues. V was trimmed by 0 bases and J by 0 bases, leaving 9 bases between them. DNA of the CDR3: TGTGCCAGCAGCGTAGGTGAGGGGGCGAACACCGGGGAGCTGTTTTTT. This translates into CASSVGEGANTGELFF.

The rearrangement joins TRBV7-7 to TRBJ2-1, with unresolved D. V lost 4 bases and J 0 bases, leaving 16 bases between the germline ends. Germline values: CDR1 SSHAT, CDR2 FNYEAQ (reference sequence). The CDR3 is 17 amino acids. The CDR3 region is CASSSRRDASSYNEQFF. CDR3 coding DNA: TGTGCCAGCAGCTCCCGGAGAGACGCTAGCTCCTACAATGAGCAGTTCTTC.

The rearrangement joins TRBV5-1 to TRBJ2-7; D possibly corresponds to TRBD2 (5 bases). The CDR3 has 13 residues. The V end was cut by 4 bases, the J end by 5 bases, with 13 bases between. Germline assignment: CDR1 SGHRS and CDR2 YFSETQ. CDR3 region: CASSPTEGHEQYF. The CDR3 DNA sequence: TGCGCCAGCAGCCCTACCGAGGGCCACGAGCAGTACTTC.

This clone was seen only a few times. The chain employs TRBV27 and TRBJ2-7; the D is unclear. The CDR3 contains 15 residues. The V and J ends lost 5 bases and 3 bases respectively, with 17 bases between them. Germline CDR1 MNHEY, CDR2 SMNVEV (reference sequence). The CDR3 protein is CASSTNSAPLYEQYF. CDR3 nucleotides: TGTGCCAGCAGTACGAACAGCGCCCCACTCTACGAGCAGTACTTC.

This rearrangement joins TRBV28 to TRBJ1-5, with TRBD1 matching over 8 bases. This CDR3 contains 15 residues. The ends lost 5 bases at V and 9 bases at J; junction bases unmatched: 12. Germline CDR1 and CDR2: MDHEN and SYDVKM. CDR3 in DNA: TGTGCCAGCAGTCGCGACAGGGGACTTAATATGCCCCAGCATTTT. Protein: CASSRDRGLNMPQHF. Together with reference TRBV28 and TRBJ1-5, the CDR3 gives the full variable domain: DVKVTQSSRYLVKRTGEKVFLECVQDMDHENMFWYRQDPGLGLRLIYFSYDVKMKEKGDIPEGYSVSREKKERFSLILESASTNQTSMYLCASSRDRGLNMPQHFGDGTRLSIL.

A few counts support this clone. The rearrangement links TRBV2 to TRBJ1-1; D unresolved. CDR1 SNHLY and CDR2 FYNNEI come from the germline V gene. Deletions cut 5 bases from V and 0 bases from J, with 10 bases between. The CDR3 covers 14 residues. DNA of the CDR3: TGTGCCAGCAGTTACCGTGGTTTGAACACTGAAGCTTTCTTT. It is translated as CASSYRGLNTEAFF.

V usage is TRBV6-5 and J usage is TRBJ1-2, with 11 bases matching TRBD1. The CDR3 is 15 residues long. Germline values: CDR1 MNHEY, CDR2 SVGAGI. The V and J ends lost 6 bases and 8 bases, in that order; junction bases with no gene match: 11. CDR3 in amino acids: CASRTGTGGLWGYTF. CDR3 bases: TGTGCCAGCAGAACCGGGACAGGGGGTTTGTGGGGCTACACCTTC.

This sequence joins TRBV15 and TRBJ2-1, with D perhaps TRBD2 (5 bases). The CDR3 covers 14 residues. V was cut by 5 bases and J by 15 bases, with 23 bases left in between. Germline assignment: CDR1 LNHNV and CDR2 YYDKDF (reference sequence). Written as DNA, the CDR3 is TGTGCCACCAGCCCCATCCCCGGGGTCTCCATGGGGTTCTTC. Amino acids: CATSPIPGVSMGFF.